Shown below are 10 T cell receptor beta chains from a single sample sequenced in a study of CD8 T cells in Susac syndrome. With random hexamers, roughly 0.45 to 1 ug RNA was reverse transcribed. TCRdb re-analysed the immunoSEQ multiplex PCR reads in MiXCR, keeping a single row per CDR3 protein. The sample consists of roughly 220,000 distinct CDR3 sequences, approximately 94% of them appearing once. The sample taken for sequencing was CD4+ T cells from PBMCs. The receptors were gathered from a human donor with Susac syndrome.

This chain connects TRBV20-1 to TRBJ2-3; TRBD2 agrees at 9 bases. Germline CDR1 reads DFQATT; CDR2 reads SNEGSKA (reference sequence). The J segment lost 4 bases and the V segment lost 1 base, leaving 12 bases of the junction unmatched. CDR3 length: 17 amino acids. CDR3 protein: CSARAFWRGGNSDTQYF. The CDR3 DNA reads as TGCAGTGCTAGAGCTTTCTGGCGGGGGGGTAATTCAGATACGCAGTATTTT.

The rearrangement uses TRBV30 and TRBJ1-1; D perhaps matches TRBD1 (5 bases). CDR3 length: 19 residues. Germline CDR1 and CDR2: GTSNPN and SVGIG (reference sequence). V dropped 0 bases and J dropped 3 bases, with 26 bases sitting between them. CDR3 amino acids: CAWSVPYAERTNRDTEAFF. The CDR3 DNA is TGTGCCTGGAGTGTACCATACGCGGAACGGACAAATAGGGACACTGAAGCTTTCTTT.

The V gene is TRBV30, the J gene TRBJ2-1, with no clear D. This CDR3 contains 13 residues. Trimming pared 0 bases from V and 5 bases from J, leaving 8 bases between. Germline CDR1 GTSNPN, CDR2 SVGIG (reference sequence). The CDR3 loop is CAWSVRVNNEQFF. The DNA for the CDR3 is TGTGCCTGGAGTGTACGTGTCAACAATGAGCAGTTCTTC.

The CDR3 DNA is TGTGCCTGGAGTGTAAGTGACGGCGGAAACACCATATATTTT. As protein: CAWSVSDGGNTIYF. This rearrangement joins TRBV30 to TRBJ1-3; D uncertain. Trimming removed 0 bases at V and 4 bases at J, with 10 bases between. Germline V gives CDR1 GTSNPN, CDR2 SVGIG (reference sequence). CDR3 length equals 14 residues.

This rearrangement joins TRBV7-2 to TRBJ1-5, with 9 nucleotides matching TRBD1. The ends lost 5 bases at V and 6 bases at J; junction bases unmatched: 14. CDR1 is SGHTA, CDR2 FQGNSA, per germline. The CDR3 consists of 17 residues. CDR3 residues: CASSAGPGQGHRQPQHF. CDR3 DNA: TGTGCCAGCAGCGCGGGACCGGGACAGGGTCACCGTCAGCCCCAGCATTTT.

This clonotype was recorded only once. The CDR3 nucleotides read TGTGCCAGCGGACAGGGGGGGGACACTGAAGCTTTCTTT. It yields the protein CASGQGGDTEAFF. This sequence joins TRBV28 and TRBJ1-1; 10 nucleotides match TRBD1. V lost 8 bases, J lost 3 bases, and 3 bases stayed unmatched. Per germline, CDR1 MDHEN and CDR2 SYDVKM. The CDR3 length is 13 residues.

The J gene is TRBJ2-2, the V gene TRBV6-2 or TRBV6-3; 7 bases are shared with TRBD1. The CDR3 spans 16 residues. Germline V gene lookup returns CDR1 MNHEY and CDR2 SVGEGT. Trimming at V came to 2 bases and at J to 4 bases, leaving 7 bases not matched to a gene. Here the CDR3 reads CASSYRGPYLTGELFF. Here the CDR3 DNA reads TGTGCCAGCAGTTACAGGGGGCCCTACCTCACCGGGGAGCTGTTTTTT.

Worth noting for this clonotype: One end of the junction does not line up with germline, which may come from a read error. The CDR3: CASSQETGTSEVFF. Here the CDR3 DNA reads TGCGCCAGCAGCCAAGAGACAGGGACCTCTGAAGTTTTCTTT. V gene TRBV4-3 combines with J gene TRBJ1-1; TRBD1 aligns across 7 bases. Looked up from germline, CDR1 is LGHNA and CDR2 is YSLEER. This CDR3 spans 14 amino acids.

The chain employs TRBV5-6 and TRBJ2-4; D unclear. This CDR3 is built from 13 residues. CDR1 SGHDT and CDR2 YYEEEE come from the germline V gene. V was cut by 0 bases and J by 0 bases, with 1 base left in between. The CDR3 DNA reads as TGTGCCAGCAGCTTGGGAGCCAAAAACATTCAGTACTTC. This translates into CASSLGAKNIQYF. Full variable domain (outside the CDR3, taken from reference TRBV5-6 and TRBJ2-4): DAGVTQSPTHLIKTRGQQVTLRCSPKSGHDTVSWYQQALGQGPQFIFQYYEEEERQRGNFPDRFSGHQFPNYSSELNVNALLLGDSALYLCASSLGAKNIQYFGAGTRLSVL.

V gene TRBV29-1 combines with J gene TRBJ2-3; 10 bases map to TRBD2. Germline loops: CDR1 SQVTM, CDR2 ANQGSEA. This CDR3 comprises 17 residues. Germline trimming cut 2 bases from V and 3 bases from J; bases unmatched to any gene: 11. CDR3 nucleotide sequence: TGCAGCGTTGAAATCGTAACTAGCGGGGTAGGGACAGATACGCAGTATTTT. It encodes CSVEIVTSGVGTDTQYF.